The source of this T cell receptor (beta chain) is a study of cytomegalovirus exposure and HLA in healthy donors. V shed 9 bases and J 1 base; nucleotides not matched to a gene: 6. CDR1 and CDR2 from the germline V gene are MNHNS and SASEGT. The CDR3 covers 15 residues. PCR primers comprised 60 Vbeta and 13 Jbeta primers. Sequencing was performed with immunoSEQ multiplex PCR; in TCRdb, only in-frame clones are kept and a portion is missing. The data contain tens of thousands of clones, about 79% of them singletons. This clone was seen a few times. The chain combines TRBV6-1 with TRBJ1-4; 9 bases fit TRBD1. This sequence originates from a man aged 50-60 years in good health and CMV-seronegative. The sample taken for sequencing was PBMCs. CDR3: CASRTGGGTNEKLFF. In DNA, the CDR3 is TGTGCCAGTAGAACAGGGGGCGGAACTAATGAAAAACTGTTTTTT.